A single sample is the source of the 21 T cell receptor beta chains below, sequenced in a study of T and B cells in COVID-19 patients (dated by TCRdb to 2018 to 2020). Instrument on record: Illumina MiSeq. TRB rearrangements were amplified by multiplex PCR with BIOMED2 TRB-A/B primer pools. TCRdb itself trimmed the public reads at Q25 with fastp, ran MiXCR and retained productive beta chains. Identical CDR3 protein sequences are pooled into one entry, listed with their most common genes and DNA. The sample contains more than 3,000 distinct CDR3 sequences, roughly a fifth of them found a single time. The ten largest clonotypes hold roughly a fifth of the sample. Genomic DNA extracted from blood was used in amounts of roughly 250-500 ng for amplification of TRB repertoires. Source material: blood. All receptors come from a human donor with active COVID-19.

By proportion, this clonotype is medium-sized. The rearrangement joins TRBV29-1 to TRBJ1-1, with D possibly matching TRBD1 (5 bases). CDR1 and CDR2 from the germline V gene are SQVTM and ANQGSEA. Trimming removed 6 bases from V and 3 bases from J, with 14 bases in between. The length of the CDR3 is 13 residues. The CDR3 nucleotides read TGCAGCGTACCCAGGACACACGACACTGAAGCTTTCTTT. As protein: CSVPRTHDTEAFF.

By sample fraction, this clonotype is medium-sized. V and J are TRBV6-2 or TRBV6-3 and TRBJ1-1; TRBD1 matches 7 bases. The CDR3 totals 13 residues. The V gene's germline CDR1 is MNHEY and CDR2 SVGEGT. The J segment lost 10 bases and the V segment lost 4 bases, leaving 9 bases of the junction unmatched. CDR3 sequence reads: CASSSRDREGAFF. The CDR3 region has the DNA TGTGCCAGCAGTTCGAGAGACAGGGAGGGAGCTTTCTTT.

This clonotype is termed medium-sized. The gene calls are TRBV19 and TRBJ1-5; D unclear. V gave up 9 bases and J gave up 4 bases, with 13 bases separating them. This CDR3 has 13 residues. Germline assignment: CDR1 LNHDA and CDR2 SQIVND (reference sequence). The CDR3 DNA follows: TGTGCCAGCACGTCCGACGGGAATCAGCCCCAGCATTTT. Amino acids: CASTSDGNQPQHF.

In its sample, this clonotype is medium-sized. The J gene is TRBJ2-7, the V gene TRBV6-2 or TRBV6-3; a possible D gene is TRBD1 (6 bases). V shed 5 bases and J shed 3 bases, with 20 bases lying between them. This CDR3 is 16 amino acids long. Germline V gives CDR1 MNHEY, CDR2 SVGEGT. The CDR3 DNA follows: TGTGCCAGCAGTCGATCCCCTGGACAGTGGCTCTACGAGCAGTACTTC. This sequence encodes CASSRSPGQWLYEQYF.

In this sample, this clonotype is medium-sized (0.01 to 0.1%). The chain recombines TRBV19 with TRBJ1-5; 9 bases are a match to TRBD1. Germline assignment: CDR1 LNHDA and CDR2 SQIVND (reference sequence). J was trimmed by 4 bases and V by 7 bases; bases with no gene match: 5. The CDR3 has 14 amino acids. Here the CDR3 DNA reads TGTGCCAGTAACGACAGGGGGTTGAATCAGCCCCAGCATTTT. It translates to CASNDRGLNQPQHF.

This chain connects TRBV20-1 to TRBJ2-1, with D perhaps TRBD2 (6 bases). CDR1 is DFQATT and CDR2 is SNEGSKA in the germline V gene (reference sequence). The CDR3 runs 15 residues. With 3 bases removed from V and 5 bases from J, the gap between germline ends came to 17 bases. The CDR3 DNA reads as TGCAGTGCTAGCCTGGGGGGTAACCACGACAATGAGCAGTTCTTC. Translation gives CSASLGGNHDNEQFF.

By its share, this clonotype is medium-sized. The gene calls are TRBV6-6 and TRBJ1-1; D call uncertain. Germline CDR1 is MNHNY and CDR2 is SVGAGI (reference sequence). This CDR3 comprises 15 residues. V shed 6 bases and J shed 2 bases, with 16 bases lying between them. Here the CDR3 DNA reads TGTGCCAGCAGATCCACGATACCCCAAAACACTGAAGCTTTCTTT. Its translation: CASRSTIPQNTEAFF.

This chain links TRBV7-2 with TRBJ2-1; D gene unclear. The CDR3 has 12 residues. In germline, CDR1 is SGHTA, CDR2 FQGNSA. With 3 bases removed from V and 9 bases from J, the gap between germline ends came to 9 bases. DNA of the CDR3: TGTGCCAGCAGCTTCCCTTCTGGTGAGCAGTTCTTC. This encodes CASSFPSGEQFF. Drawing the rest from reference TRBV7-2 and TRBJ2-1, the complete variable domain is GAGVSQSPSNKVTEKGKDVELRCDPISGHTALYWYRQSLGQGLEFLIYFQGNSAPDKSGLPSDRFSAERTGGSVSTLTIQRTQQEDSAVYLCASSFPSGEQFFGPGTRLTVL.

This clonotype is labeled as medium-sized. The J gene is TRBJ2-7, the V gene TRBV6-2 or TRBV6-3; D is unclear. V dropped 2 bases and J dropped 0 bases, with 8 bases sitting between them. The CDR3 length is 14 residues. Per germline, CDR1 MNHEY and CDR2 SVGEGT. The DNA of the CDR3 is TGTGCCAGCAGTTACGTGGCCTCCTCCTACGAGCAGTACTTC. This gives the protein CASSYVASSYEQYF.

The chain recombines TRBV4-2 with TRBJ2-7; 10 bases agree with TRBD2. V shed 5 bases and J 3 bases; nucleotides not matched to a gene: 10. The CDR3 loop spans 16 amino acids. The V gene's germline CDR1 is LGHNA and CDR2 YNFKEQ. CDR3 nucleotides: TGTGCCAGCAGCGCCTTACTAGCGGGGATTTTCTACGAGCAGTACTTC. It encodes CASSALLAGIFYEQYF.

This clonotype turned up a few times. The genes are TRBV18 and TRBJ1-5; D perhaps matches TRBD1 (6 bases). V was clipped by 6 bases and J by 6 bases, with 12 bases between them. The germline V gene has CDR1 KGHSH and CDR2 LQKENI. The CDR3 contains 13 residues. The CDR3: CASSSDRSQPQHF. As DNA, the CDR3 is TGTGCCAGCTCCTCCGACAGGAGTCAGCCCCAGCATTTT.

This chain joins TRBV20-1 and TRBJ2-2; D is possibly TRBD1 or TRBD2 (5 bases each). This CDR3 has 14 amino acids. CDR1 and CDR2 (germline): DFQATT, SNEGSKA (reference sequence). V was trimmed by 4 bases and J by 4 bases, leaving 13 bases between them. CDR3 amino acids: CSATRVAGTGELFF. The CDR3 bases are TGCAGTGCTACCAGGGTCGCGGGCACCGGGGAGCTGTTTTTT.

The gene calls are TRBV7-2 and TRBJ2-7; tentatively, D is TRBD1 (6 bases). V shed 4 bases and J shed 7 bases, with 23 bases lying between them. This CDR3 region has 16 residues. Germline loops: CDR1 SGHTA, CDR2 FQGNSA. The CDR3 coding sequence is TGTGCCAGCAGCTCCGGCCCGATACAGGGAGCTAGGGAGCAGTACTTC. It is translated as CASSSGPIQGAREQYF.

In this sample, this clonotype turned up a few times. The rearrangement uses TRBV7-2 and TRBJ2-3, with D unclear. Germline lookup yields CDR1 SGHTA and CDR2 FQGNSA. This CDR3 contains 14 residues. V lost 1 base and J lost 0, with 5 bases in between. The CDR3: CASSLGQSTDTQYF. In DNA, the CDR3 is TGTGCCAGCAGCTTAGGTCAGAGCACAGATACGCAGTATTTT.

The rearrangement links TRBV6-5 to TRBJ1-4, with D perhaps TRBD1 (6 bases). In germline, CDR1 is MNHEY, CDR2 SVGAGI. The germline V and J ends were trimmed by 8 bases and 3 bases, with 10 bases remaining between them. The CDR3 covers 13 residues. The CDR3 reads CASAGGSNEKLFF. The CDR3 DNA reads TGTGCCAGCGCTGGGGGCTCTAATGAAAAACTGTTTTTT.

This clonotype is medium-sized in the sample. The chain uses TRBV6-5 and TRBJ2-5, with TRBD2 matching 9 bases. The CDR3 consists of 14 residues. CDR1 and CDR2 (germline): MNHEY, SVGAGI. V lost 7 bases to trimming and J lost 3 bases; unmatched junction nucleotides: 6. CDR3 sequence reads: CASIHSGGKETQYF. CDR3 DNA sequence: TGTGCCAGCATCCACAGCGGGGGGAAAGAGACCCAGTACTTC.

CDR3: CASSKLVGASTDTQYF. CDR3 DNA: TGTGCCAGCAGCAAACTTGTCGGCGCGAGCACAGATACGCAGTATTTT. This chain links TRBV21-1 with TRBJ2-3. TRBV21-1 is labeled a pseudogene. The CDR3 is 16 residues long.

The chain couples TRBV9 to TRBJ2-2; no firm D call. CDR1 and CDR2 from the germline V gene are SGDLS and YYNGEE. The CDR3 is 14 residues long. Deletions cut 0 bases from V and 0 bases from J, with 3 bases between. The CDR3 spells CASSVGTNTGELFF. The CDR3 nucleotides read TGTGCCAGCAGCGTAGGTACGAACACCGGGGAGCTGTTTTTT.

By sample share, this clonotype is medium-sized. The genes are TRBV12-3 or TRBV12-4 and TRBJ1-4; 9 bases line up with TRBD1. J gave up 6 bases and V 6 bases, and 8 bases lay outside the gene matches. The CDR3 sequence is 15 residues long. CDR3 in DNA: TGTGCCAGCAGACCCACCGGGACAGGGTATGAAAAACTGTTTTTT. As protein: CASRPTGTGYEKLFF.

Judged by abundance, this clonotype is medium-sized. J is TRBJ2-7 and V is TRBV30; D may match TRBD1 or TRBD2 (5 bases each). Germline V gene data show CDR1 as GTSNPN and CDR2 as SVGIG (reference sequence). The CDR3 has 14 residues. V dropped 5 bases and J dropped 3 bases, with 17 bases sitting between them. The CDR3 protein is CAWASGTGNYEQYF. Written as DNA, the CDR3 is TGTGCCTGGGCCTCCGGGACGGGAAACTACGAGCAGTACTTC.

This clonotype was seen only a few times. The V gene is TRBV7-2, the J gene TRBJ1-2, with D maybe TRBD1 (6 bases). There are 15 residues in the CDR3. V was clipped by 3 bases and J by 0 bases, with 11 bases between them. The germline V gene encodes CDR1 SGHTA and CDR2 FQGNSA. The CDR3 is CASSFSDRSNYGYTF. CDR3 nucleotides: TGTGCCAGCAGCTTTTCGGACAGATCTAACTATGGCTACACCTTC.